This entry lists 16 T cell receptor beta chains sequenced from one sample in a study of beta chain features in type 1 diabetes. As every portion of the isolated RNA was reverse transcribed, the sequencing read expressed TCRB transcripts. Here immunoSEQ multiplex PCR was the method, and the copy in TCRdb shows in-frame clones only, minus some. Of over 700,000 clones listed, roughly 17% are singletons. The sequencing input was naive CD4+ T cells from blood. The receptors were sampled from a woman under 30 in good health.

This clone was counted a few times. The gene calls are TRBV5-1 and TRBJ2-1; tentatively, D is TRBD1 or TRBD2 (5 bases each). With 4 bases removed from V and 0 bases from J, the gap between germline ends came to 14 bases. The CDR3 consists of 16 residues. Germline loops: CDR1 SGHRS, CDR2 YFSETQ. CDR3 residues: CASSHVPGSSYNEQFF. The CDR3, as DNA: TGCGCCAGCAGCCACGTCCCAGGGAGCTCCTACAATGAGCAGTTCTTC. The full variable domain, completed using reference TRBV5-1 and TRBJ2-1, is KAGVTQTPRYLIKTRGQQVTLSCSPISGHRSVSWYQQTPGQGLQFLFEYFSETQRNKGNFPGRFSGRQFSNSRSEMNVSTLELGDSALYLCASSHVPGSSYNEQFFGPGTRLTVL.

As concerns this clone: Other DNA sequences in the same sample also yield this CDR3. CDR3 in amino acids: CASSPHLNTEAFF. CDR3 coding DNA: TGTGCCAGCAGCCCACACCTGAACACTGAAGCTTTCTTT. The chain employs TRBV7-2 and TRBJ1-1; no clear D gene. This CDR3 contains 13 residues. Between the trimmed V and J ends, which lost 5 bases and 0 bases, there was a span of 7 bases. Germline CDR1 reads SGHTA; CDR2 reads FQGNSA.

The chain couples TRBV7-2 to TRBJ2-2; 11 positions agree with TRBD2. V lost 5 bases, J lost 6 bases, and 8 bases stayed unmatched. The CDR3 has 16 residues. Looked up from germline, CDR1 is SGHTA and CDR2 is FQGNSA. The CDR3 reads CASSLQLAGVAGELFF. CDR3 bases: TGTGCCAGCAGCCTCCAACTAGCGGGAGTGGCCGGGGAGCTGTTTTTT.

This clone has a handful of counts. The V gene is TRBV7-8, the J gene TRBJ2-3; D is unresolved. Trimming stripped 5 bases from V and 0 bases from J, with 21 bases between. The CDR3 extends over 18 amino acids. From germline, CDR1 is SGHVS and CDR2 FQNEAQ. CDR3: CASSTRKTRTKSTDTQYF. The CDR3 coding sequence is TGTGCCAGCAGCACGCGCAAAACCAGGACGAAAAGCACAGATACGCAGTATTTT. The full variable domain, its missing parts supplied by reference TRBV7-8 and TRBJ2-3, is GAGVSQSPRYKVAKRGQDVALRCDPISGHVSLFWYQQALGQGPEFLTYFQNEAQLDKSGLPSDRFFAERPEGSVSTLKIQRTQQEDSAVYLCASSTRKTRTKSTDTQYFGPGTRLTVL.

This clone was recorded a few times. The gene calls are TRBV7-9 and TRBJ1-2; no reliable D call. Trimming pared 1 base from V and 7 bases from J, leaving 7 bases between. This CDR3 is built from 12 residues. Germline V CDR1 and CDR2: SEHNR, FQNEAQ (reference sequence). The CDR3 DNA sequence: TGTGCCAGCAGCTTAGGACCCGGTGGCTACACCTTC. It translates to CASSLGPGGYTF.

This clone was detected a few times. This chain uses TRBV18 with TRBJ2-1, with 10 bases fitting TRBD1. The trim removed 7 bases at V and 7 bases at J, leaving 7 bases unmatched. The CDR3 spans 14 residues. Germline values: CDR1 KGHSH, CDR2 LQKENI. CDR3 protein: CASYRDRGTNEQFF. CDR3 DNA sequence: TGTGCCAGCTACCGGGACAGGGGTACGAATGAGCAGTTCTTC.

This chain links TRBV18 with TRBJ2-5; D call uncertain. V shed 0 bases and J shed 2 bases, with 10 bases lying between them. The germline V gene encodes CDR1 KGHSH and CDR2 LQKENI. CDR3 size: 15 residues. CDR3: CASSPPSGKQETQYF. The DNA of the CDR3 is TGTGCCAGCTCACCACCATCCGGAAAACAAGAGACCCAGTACTTC.

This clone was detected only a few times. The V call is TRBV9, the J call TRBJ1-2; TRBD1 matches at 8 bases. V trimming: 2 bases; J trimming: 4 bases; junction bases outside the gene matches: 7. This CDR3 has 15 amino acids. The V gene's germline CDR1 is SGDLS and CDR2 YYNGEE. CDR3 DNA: TGTGCCAGCAGCGTGCAGGGGGCGCTCGGCTATGGCTACACCTTC. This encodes CASSVQGALGYGYTF.

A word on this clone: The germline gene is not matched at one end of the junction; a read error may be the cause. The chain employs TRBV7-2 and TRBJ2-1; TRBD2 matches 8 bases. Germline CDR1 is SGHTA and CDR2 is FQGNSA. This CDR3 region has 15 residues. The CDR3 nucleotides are TGTGCCAGCAGCCTAGCGGGTGGGCCCCGTGGTGAGCAGTTCTTC. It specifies CASSLAGGPRGEQFF.

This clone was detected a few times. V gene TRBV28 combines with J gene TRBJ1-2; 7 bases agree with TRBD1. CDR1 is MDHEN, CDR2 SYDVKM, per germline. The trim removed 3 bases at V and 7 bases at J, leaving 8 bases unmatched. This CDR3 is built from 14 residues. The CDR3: CASSFDRVEFGYTF. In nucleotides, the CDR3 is TGTGCCAGCAGTTTCGACAGGGTGGAGTTTGGCTACACCTTC.

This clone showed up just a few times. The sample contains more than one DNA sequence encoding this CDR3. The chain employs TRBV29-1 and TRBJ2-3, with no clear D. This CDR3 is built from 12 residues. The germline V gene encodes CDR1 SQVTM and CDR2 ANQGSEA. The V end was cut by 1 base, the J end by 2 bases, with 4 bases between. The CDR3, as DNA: TGCAGCGTTGAAGGTCCCACAGATACGCAGTATTTT. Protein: CSVEGPTDTQYF.

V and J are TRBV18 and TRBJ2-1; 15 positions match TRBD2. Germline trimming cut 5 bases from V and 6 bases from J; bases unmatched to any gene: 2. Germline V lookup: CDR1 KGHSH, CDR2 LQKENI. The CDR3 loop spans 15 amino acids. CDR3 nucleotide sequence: TGTGCCAGCTCATTGGGACTAGCGGGAGGCAATGAGCAGTTCTTC. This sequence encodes CASSLGLAGGNEQFF.

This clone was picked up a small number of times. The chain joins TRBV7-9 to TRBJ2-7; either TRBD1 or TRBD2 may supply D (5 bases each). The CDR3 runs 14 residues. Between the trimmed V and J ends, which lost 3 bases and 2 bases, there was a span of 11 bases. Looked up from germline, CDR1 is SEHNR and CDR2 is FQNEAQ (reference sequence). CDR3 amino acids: CASSLRGVAYEQYF. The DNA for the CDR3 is TGTGCCAGCAGCTTGAGGGGTGTAGCCTACGAGCAGTACTTC.

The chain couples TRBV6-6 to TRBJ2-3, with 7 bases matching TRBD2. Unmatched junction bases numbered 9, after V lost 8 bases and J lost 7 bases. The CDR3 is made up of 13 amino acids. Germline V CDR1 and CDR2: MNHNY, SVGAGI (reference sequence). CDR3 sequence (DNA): TGTGCCAGCGCAAGCGGGATCGCACATACGCAGTATTTT. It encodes CASASGIAHTQYF.

The CDR3 DNA sequence: TGTGCCAGATCGGGCGGTCTTTTGAAACTGTTTTTT. Residues: CARSGGLLKLFF. The V call is TRBV19, the J call TRBJ1-4; D not resolved. The CDR3 length is 12 residues. Per the germline V gene, CDR1 is LNHDA and CDR2 is SQIVND (reference sequence). Trimming took 9 bases from V and 11 from J, leaving 16 bases between them.

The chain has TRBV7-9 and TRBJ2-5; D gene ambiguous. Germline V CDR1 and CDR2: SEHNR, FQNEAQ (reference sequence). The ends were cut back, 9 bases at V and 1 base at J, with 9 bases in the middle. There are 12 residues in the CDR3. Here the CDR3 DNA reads TGTGCCAGTCAAAGGATCCAAGAGACCCAGTACTTC. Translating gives CASQRIQETQYF.